What follows describes a single T cell receptor beta chain. Its antigen is not known. The sample is drawn from a study of T cells in localized non-small cell lung cancer. General observations from the study: Among the top 100 tumor clones, a median around 60 appeared in adjacent lung. Uninvolved adjacent lung had the highest recorded T cell clonality, with tumor below it. Overall survival was longer when the density of T cells in the blood was higher.

Some clones are missing from TCRdb's copy, which holds only in-frame ones; the method was immunoSEQ multiplex PCR. Of approximately 45,000 clones detected, around 87% appear once; the ten largest clones hold 2.5%. Here the sequenced sample was PBMCs, taken before any cancer treatment. The receptor's source is a man aged 35 to 69 with stage II lung adenocarcinoma.

The CDR3 reads CASSLVLGLEGYTF. The CDR3 bases are TGTGCCAGCAGCTTAGTCTTAGGGTTAGAAGGCTACACCTTC. The rearrangement joins TRBV7-8 to TRBJ1-2; D is unclear. V lost 1 base and J lost 8, with 14 bases in between. The CDR3 has 14 residues. Germline V CDR1 and CDR2: SGHVS, FQNEAQ.